The present entry profiles one TCR beta chain with its context. It has no known antigen specificity. It has no much larger one-base neighbor in the sample; base qualities were not kept. These data are taken from a study of Graves' ophthalmopathy and Graves' hyperthyroidism listed by TCRdb under 2018. Regarding the complete study: Peripheral blood was collected at initial diagnosis, before any treatment. To tell Graves' ophthalmopathy apart from Graves' hyperthyroidism, and to predict which patients would progress to ophthalmopathy, the study relied on TCR beta repertoire signatures. In total, approximately 130 blood samples were TCR-sequenced: under 45 ophthalmopathy, approximately 75 hyperthyroidism and some 17 hyperthyroidism-to-ophthalmopathy patients. A discovery set of about a hundred patients (around 45 ophthalmopathy, 57 stable hyperthyroidism) was enrolled to explore V-J signatures distinguishing ophthalmopathy from hyperthyroidism. An independent validation cohort was composed of 18 hyperthyroidism patients and more than 15 patients who later progressed from hyperthyroidism to ophthalmopathy. In five or six hyperthyroidism patients, the T-cell repertoires found in thyroid tissue were compared with those found in blood. Once sampling was done, hyperthyroidism patients were given methimazole at a starting dose of 30 mg daily, while ophthalmopathy patients were given high-dose intravenous methylprednisolone. What the research found in general, with its limitations: In validation, the model predicted ophthalmopathy progression with about 70% sensitivity and less than 80% specificity; roughly eleven predicted patients were CT-confirmed with GO in a median of roughly 6.8 months. Most expanded thyroid clonotypes with a frequency above 0.001 also appeared in blood, which suggests that blood repertoires may reflect the immune response in the thyroid. In cross-validation, the 13-signature model distinguished ophthalmopathy from stable hyperthyroidism with around 90% sensitivity and over 81% specificity, while in the test set the corresponding values were around 79% and 71%. No statistical method was used to set the sample size in advance, and the investigators knew which group each participant was assigned to.

TCR beta CDR3 regions were amplified from RNA transcripts for repertoire sequencing. HTBI primers and the Qiagen OneStep RT-PCR kit were used in a first-round RT-PCR, which was followed by a second-round multiplex PCR, size selection and purification. Libraries were sequenced on an Illumina HiSeq2000 using paired-end 100 bp reads. The original pipeline was this. Reads were processed with SOAPnuke, discarding reads with adapters, uncalled bases, mean Phred below 15, or no exact constant-primer or identifier match. COPE v1.2.5 was used to merge high-quality paired reads. Each unique nucleotide sequence was treated as a clonotype, and MiTCR v1.1 was used to align the clonotypes to the IMGT TRB V, D and J references. Only V-J combinations with frequency above 0.0001 were analysed, covering approximately 99% of repertoires. A TCR clonal expansion and chaos score per V-J combination was defined as the ratio of F50 clonal expansion to chaos observed in the TCRdist matrix. Welch's t-statistics and random forest were used to narrow the features down to 13 V-J combinations, which were then fed into a naive Bayes classifier. The similarity between thyroid and blood repertoires was quantified using the Morisita-Horn index. TCRdb reprocessing: public reads trimmed at Q25 with fastp, clones called with MiXCR, in-frame beta chains kept. Duplicate CDR3 protein sequences are folded into a single record with the most common DNA and genes. The V and J calls here are based on TCRdb, not the publication. For this sample there are over 650,000 distinct CDR3 sequences; more than 40% appear just once. Over 2.5% of the sample comes from the top ten.

The ophthalmopathy patients had moderately to severely active disease, with a Clinical Activity Score of 3 or higher, a NOSPECS grade of 4 or higher, and a disease duration of less than 3 months. Patients with other autoimmune diseases, uncontrolled infections, pregnancy or lactation were excluded. Diagnosis was based on clinical symptoms, serum thyroxine, TRAb, thyroid ultrasound and orbital computed tomography. Using Ficoll-Paque density gradient centrifugation, PBMCs were isolated from 9 to 10 ml of fresh peripheral blood. Total RNA was extracted with Trizol reagent and quality-checked on an Agilent 2100 Bioanalyzer. Trimming costs V 8 bases and J 6 bases, and their ends lie 14 bases apart. There are 12 amino acids in the CDR3, from cysteine to phenylalanine inclusive. Only the CDR3 DNA is retained, 36 bases long and in frame from the first base. Reading the germline V gene gives CDR1 SQVTM and CDR2 ANQGSEA.

This receptor was obtained from an adult man with Graves' ophthalmopathy. The chain joins TRBV29-1 to TRBJ1-5; the D gene identity is not certain. The material sequenced was peripheral blood. The encoded CDR3 is CSPRREGQPQHF. The nucleotides read TGCAGCCCAAGGAGGGAGGGTCAGCCCCAGCATTTT. With the rest looked up from the reference TRBV29-1 and TRBJ1-5 genes rather than sequenced, the full variable domain is SAVISQKPSRDICQRGTSLTIQCQVDSQVTMMFWYRQQPGQSLTLIATANQGSEATYESGFVIDKFPISRPNLTFSTLTVSNMSPEDSSIYLCSPRREGQPQHFGDGTRLSIL.